Presented here are 18 T cell receptor beta chains from one specimen sequenced in a study of blood T cell repertoires in COVID-19. The protocol was immunoSEQ multiplex PCR, while the TCRdb copy is restricted to in-frame clones and leaves out a portion. Among around 69,000 clones, about four fifths were seen once, and the ten largest hold roughly 20%. The material sequenced was peripheral blood. These receptors were collected from a woman in her 70s with acute or convalescent COVID-19.

J is TRBJ1-1 and V is TRBV18; possibly TRBD1 for D (6 bases). This CDR3 region has 16 residues. V shed 1 base and J shed 1 base, with 13 bases lying between them. Germline-derived CDR1 and CDR2 are KGHSH and LQKENI. The CDR3 coding sequence is TGTGCCAGCTCACCACAGTTCGGCAGGGGGAACACTGAAGCTTTCTTT. Its protein product is CASSPQFGRGNTEAFF.

The chain has TRBV3-1 (or the pseudogene TRBV3-2) and TRBJ1-2; D is perhaps TRBD1 (5 bases). The CDR3 extends over 14 amino acids. Per the germline V gene, CDR1 is LGHDT and CDR2 is YNNKEL (reference sequence). V dropped 4 bases and J dropped 7 bases, with 16 bases sitting between them. Here the CDR3 DNA reads TGTGCCAGCAGCCGGTCCGGGTCTAGGGGTGGCTACACCTTC. Translating gives CASSRSGSRGGYTF.

V usage is TRBV15 and J usage is TRBJ1-2, with no clear D. V was pared by 0 bases and J by 4 bases, with 15 bases between. The germline gives CDR1 LNHNV, CDR2 YYDKDF (reference sequence). This CDR3 region has 16 residues. The CDR3 sequence: CATSRDRGRLFYGYTF. The CDR3 nucleotides are TGTGCCACCAGCAGAGATAGAGGCAGACTATTCTATGGCTACACCTTC. Based on the CDR3 plus reference TRBV15 and TRBJ1-2, the full variable domain is DAMVIQNPRYQVTQFGKPVTLSCSQTLNHNVMYWYQQKSSQAPKLLFHYYDKDFNNEADTPDNFQSRRPNTSFCFLDIRSPGLGDTAMYLCATSRDRGRLFYGYTFGSGTRLTVV.

V is TRBV27 and J is TRBJ2-7; 7 positions agree with TRBD1. The CDR3 covers 15 residues. Germline lookup yields CDR1 MNHEY and CDR2 SMNVEV (reference sequence). The junction had 7 bases not matched to a gene; V was cut back by 5 bases and J by 0 bases. CDR3 sequence: CASSPWDRNSYEQYF. In DNA, the CDR3 is TGTGCCAGCAGTCCCTGGGACAGAAACTCCTACGAGCAGTACTTC.

The chain employs TRBV28 and TRBJ2-6, with D possibly being TRBD1 (5 bases). Trimming shortened V by 5 bases and J by 0 bases, and 8 bases separated the two germline ends. CDR1 and CDR2 from the germline V gene are MDHEN and SYDVKM. This CDR3 has 15 residues. CDR3 residues: CASSEGVSGANVLTF. CDR3 in DNA: TGTGCCAGCAGTGAAGGGGTCTCTGGGGCCAACGTCCTGACTTTC. The variable domain in full, with the rest retrieved from reference TRBV28 and TRBJ2-6, is DVKVTQSSRYLVKRTGEKVFLECVQDMDHENMFWYRQDPGLGLRLIYFSYDVKMKEKGDIPEGYSVSREKKERFSLILESASTNQTSMYLCASSEGVSGANVLTFGAGSRLTVL.

V gene TRBV14 combines with J gene TRBJ1-2, with D hard to call. CDR3 length: 12 residues. V gave up 0 bases and J gave up 8 bases, with 7 bases separating them. CDR1 is SGHDN, CDR2 FVKESK, per germline. The CDR3 region is CASSQEEFGYTF. The CDR3 nucleotides are TGTGCCAGCAGCCAAGAAGAGTTCGGCTACACCTTC. Variable domain in full (rest from reference TRBV14 and TRBJ1-2): EAGVTQFPSHSVIEKGQTVTLRCDPISGHDNLYWYRRVMGKEIKFLLHFVKESKQDESGMPNNRFLAERTGGTYSTLKVQPAELEDSGVYFCASSQEEFGYTFGSGTRLTVV.

The genes are TRBV28 and TRBJ2-2, with 8 bases fitting TRBD2. Per the germline V gene, CDR1 is MDHEN and CDR2 is SYDVKM. The junction had 15 bases not matched to a gene; V was cut back by 3 bases and J by 6 bases. The CDR3 is 18 amino acids. CDR3 amino acids: CASSFPSSGSGLPGELFF. In nucleotides, the CDR3 is TGTGCCAGCAGTTTCCCTTCAAGCGGGAGTGGTTTGCCCGGGGAGCTGTTTTTT.

The chain combines TRBV7-9 with TRBJ1-1; D is unclear. CDR1 is SEHNR, CDR2 FQNEAQ, per germline (reference sequence). The CDR3 spans 12 residues. Between the trimmed V and J ends, which lost 1 base and 11 bases, there was a span of 11 bases. As DNA, the CDR3 is TGTGCCAGCAGCTTAGATCTTCAGCGCGCTTTCTTT. Its translation: CASSLDLQRAFF.

The chain has TRBV27 and TRBJ2-3, with 15 bases aligning to TRBD2. The CDR3 extends over 16 amino acids. The V gene's germline CDR1 is MNHEY and CDR2 SMNVEV (reference sequence). The V and J ends lost 5 bases and 4 bases, in that order; junction bases with no gene match: 4. CDR3 loop: CASSRTSGRVSDTQYF. The CDR3 coding sequence is TGTGCCAGCAGTAGGACTAGCGGGAGGGTATCAGATACGCAGTATTTT.

This clone was seen a handful of times. The CDR3 spells CASGWDRIFNEQFF. The CDR3 DNA reads TGTGCCAGCGGGTGGGACAGGATTTTCAATGAGCAGTTCTTC. The chain uses TRBV7-9 and TRBJ2-1, with TRBD1 identical over 8 bases. Germline CDR1 and CDR2: SEHNR and FQNEAQ (reference sequence). V shed 8 bases and J 6 bases; nucleotides not matched to a gene: 9. This CDR3 spans 14 amino acids.

The chain combines TRBV7-9 with TRBJ2-3; D gene uncertain. Looked up from germline, CDR1 is SEHNR and CDR2 is FQNEAQ (reference sequence). The ends were cut back, 1 base at V and 1 base at J, with 15 bases in the middle. The CDR3 is made up of 17 amino acids. The CDR3 loop is CASSLGYAVRGTDTQYF. CDR3 nucleotides: TGTGCCAGCAGCTTAGGGTATGCGGTTCGGGGCACAGATACGCAGTATTTT.

This clone has a single count. The chain joins TRBV5-1 to TRBJ1-2; possible D gene TRBD1, 5 bases. V lost 3 bases to trimming and J lost 6 bases, with 9 bases between them. CDR1 is SGHRS and CDR2 is YFSETQ in the germline V gene. The CDR3 extends over 12 amino acids. The CDR3 sequence is CASSWGRDGYTF. The CDR3 coding sequence is TGCGCCAGCAGCTGGGGCCGTGATGGCTACACCTTC.

V and J are TRBV7-9 and TRBJ2-2; the D is unclear. The CDR3 covers 14 residues. Germline values: CDR1 SEHNR, CDR2 FQNEAQ (reference sequence). Trimming removed 2 bases from V and 2 bases from J, with 6 bases in between. CDR3 sequence (DNA): TGTGCCAGCAGCTTACCAGTCAACACCGGGGAGCTGTTTTTT. Amino acid sequence: CASSLPVNTGELFF. The entire variable domain, with the rest obtained from reference TRBV7-9 and TRBJ2-2, is as follows: DTGVSQNPRHKITKRGQNVTFRCDPISEHNRLYWYRQTLGQGPEFLTYFQNEAQLEKSRLLSDRFSAERPKGSFSTLEIQRTEQGDSAMYLCASSLPVNTGELFFGEGSRLTVL.

This rearrangement joins TRBV5-1 to TRBJ2-7; D might be TRBD1 (5 bases). V lost 0 bases and J lost 3, with 7 bases in between. Looked up from germline, CDR1 is SGHRS and CDR2 is YFSETQ. The CDR3 has 13 amino acids. Written as DNA, the CDR3 is TGCGCCAGCAGCTTGGTGCAGGGCTACGAGCAGTACTTC. Its protein is CASSLVQGYEQYF.

The V gene is TRBV5-1, the J gene TRBJ2-3; 11 bases map to TRBD2. The ends lost 0 bases at V and 2 bases at J; junction bases unmatched: 2. The CDR3 sequence is 16 residues long. CDR1 and CDR2 (germline): SGHRS, YFSETQ. The CDR3 reads CASSLGTSGPTDTQYF. The CDR3 region has the DNA TGCGCCAGCAGCTTGGGGACTAGCGGGCCCACAGATACGCAGTATTTT. Variable domain in full (rest from reference TRBV5-1 and TRBJ2-3): KAGVTQTPRYLIKTRGQQVTLSCSPISGHRSVSWYQQTPGQGLQFLFEYFSETQRNKGNFPGRFSGRQFSNSRSEMNVSTLELGDSALYLCASSLGTSGPTDTQYFGPGTRLTVL.

The genes are TRBV27 and TRBJ1-4; 7 nucleotides agree with TRBD1. Germline V CDR1 and CDR2: MNHEY, SMNVEV (reference sequence). The CDR3 length is 14 residues. Trimming at V came to 5 bases and at J to 8 bases, leaving 8 bases not matched to a gene. For the CDR3, the DNA is TGTGCCAGCAGTCTGACAGGGTATATAGAAAAACTGTTTTTT. Its protein is CASSLTGYIEKLFF.

This sequence joins TRBV11-2 and TRBJ2-7, with 10 nucleotides matching TRBD1. Germline loops: CDR1 SGHAT, CDR2 FQNNGV. This CDR3 comprises 15 residues. After removal of 1 base from V and 1 base from J, the junction contained 1 base not matched to a gene. DNA for the CDR3: TGTGCCAGCAGCTTAGGGACAGGGGGTTCCTACGAGCAGTACTTC. Its protein is CASSLGTGGSYEQYF.

The chain links TRBV6-5 to TRBJ2-4; 7 bases agree with TRBD1. J lost 9 bases, V lost 1 base, and 12 bases had no gene match. The CDR3 length is 16 residues. Germline V gene data show CDR1 as MNHEY and CDR2 as SVGAGI. The CDR3 nucleotides are TGTGCCAGCAGTTACTTAACCCCGACAGGGCCCGGCATTCAGTACTTC. Translating it yields CASSYLTPTGPGIQYF.